The clone carrying this T cell receptor beta chain showed up many times. The V segment lost 5 bases and the J segment 6 bases; nucleotides outside the gene matches: 11. CDR3 length equals 16 residues. CDR1 MDHEN and CDR2 SYDVKM come from the germline V gene. Amplification of TCR beta CDR3 regions used RNA as the template. The HTBI primer set was used in a first-round RT-PCR of the TCR CDR3. TCRdb passed the multiplex PCR reads through MiXCR, listing each CDR3 protein once. This table holds about 640,000 distinct CDR3 sequences, about a fifth found once. These data belong to a study of T cells in Graves' hyperthyroidism and ophthalmopathy.

Sequences were obtained from blood. This chain joins TRBV28 and TRBJ2-1; 9 nucleotides align to TRBD2. The clonotype was recovered from a man in his thirties or forties with Graves' ophthalmopathy. The CDR3 sequence: CASSPHLAGWLNEQFF. The CDR3, as DNA: TGTGCCAGCAGTCCCCACCTAGCGGGATGGCTCAATGAGCAGTTCTTC.